These 22 T cell receptor beta chains were sequenced from one sample in a study of blood T cells in healthy people across ages. Alongside a J-beta primer mix, a sample-barcoded 5' primer served in a second PCR lasting 7 to 11 cycles. From the 5' RACE reads, TCRdb called clonotypes with MiXCR, one entry per CDR3 protein. The sample contains about 500,000 distinct CDR3 sequences, approximately 25% of which appear only once. The same sample was also studied in work on T cells of mothers and their children.

The sequencing input was blood. The receptors derive from a boy aged 5-17 years in good health.

The V call is TRBV7-9, the J call TRBJ1-3; D not resolved. The CDR3 contains 11 residues. The ends were cut back, 8 bases at V and 4 bases at J, with 6 bases in the middle. The germline V gene encodes CDR1 SEHNR and CDR2 FQNEAQ (reference sequence). The CDR3 bases are TGTGCCAGCGGATCGGGAAACACCATATATTTT. Residues: CASGSGNTIYF.

This clonotype was observed a few times. The CDR3 sequence: CASSARTGLGDTIYF. As DNA, the CDR3 is TGTGCCAGCAGCGCCCGGACAGGGCTTGGGGACACCATATATTTT. The gene calls are TRBV9 and TRBJ1-3; TRBD1 agrees at 8 bases. The junction had 10 bases not matched to a gene; V was cut back by 3 bases and J by 8 bases. The CDR3 is 15 residues long. The germline V gene encodes CDR1 SGDLS and CDR2 YYNGEE.

In this sample, this clonotype turned up a few times. This rearrangement joins TRBV7-3 to TRBJ2-2; D is perhaps TRBD2 (5 bases). This CDR3 comprises 13 residues. Deletions cut 5 bases from V and 7 bases from J, with 11 bases between. Germline CDR1 and CDR2: SGHTA and FQGTGA. CDR3 loop: CASSPGRGGELFF. Written as DNA, the CDR3 is TGTGCCAGCAGCCCGGGTCGGGGCGGGGAGCTGTTTTTT.

This clonotype was detected ten times or more. V gene TRBV5-1 combines with J gene TRBJ1-2; no clear D gene. With 3 bases removed from V and 0 bases from J, the gap between germline ends came to 6 bases. The CDR3 is 13 residues long. Germline V gives CDR1 SGHRS, CDR2 YFSETQ. CDR3 nucleotide sequence: TGCGCCAGCAGCTCAACACCTAACTATGGCTACACCTTC. It codes for CASSSTPNYGYTF. The complete variable domain, with remaining parts taken from reference TRBV5-1 and TRBJ1-2, reads KAGVTQTPRYLIKTRGQQVTLSCSPISGHRSVSWYQQTPGQGLQFLFEYFSETQRNKGNFPGRFSGRQFSNSRSEMNVSTLELGDSALYLCASSSTPNYGYTFGSGTRLTVV.

This clonotype was found a few times. The junction does not match germline at one end; this may be a read error. The V and J genes are TRBV28 and TRBJ2-2, with 8 bases lining up with TRBD2. The length of the CDR3 is 15 residues. Germline V CDR1 and CDR2: MDHEN, SYDVKM. CDR3 sequence: CASKLSGSTTGELFF. CDR3 DNA: TGTGCCAGCAAGCTCAGCGGGAGTACCACCGGGGAGTTGTTTTTT.

The gene calls are TRBV3-1 and TRBJ2-7; D tentatively fits TRBD1 or TRBD2 (5 bases each). V was clipped by 4 bases and J by 7 bases, with 11 bases between them. This CDR3 contains 12 residues. Per germline, CDR1 LGHDT and CDR2 YNNKEL (reference sequence). This CDR3 is CASSLGRREQYF. Written as DNA, the CDR3 is TGTGCCAGCAGCCTGGGACGGCGAGAGCAGTACTTC.

There are a few counts of this clonotype. The genes are TRBV5-1 and TRBJ2-7; D might be TRBD1 or TRBD2, each matching 6 bases. V lost 4 bases and J 5 bases, leaving 16 bases between the germline ends. The V gene's germline CDR1 is SGHRS and CDR2 YFSETQ. The CDR3 extends over 14 amino acids. CDR3 amino acids: CASSLEGVGDEQYF. Here the CDR3 DNA reads TGCGCCAGCAGCCTGGAGGGGGTTGGCGACGAGCAGTACTTC.

This clonotype came up a few times. The V call is TRBV7-2, the J call TRBJ2-5; 7 positions match TRBD1. J was trimmed by 2 bases and V by 4 bases; bases with no gene match: 10. This CDR3 is built from 16 residues. Germline V gene data show CDR1 as SGHTA and CDR2 as FQGNSA. CDR3 region: CASSSQGPLSQETQYF. DNA of the CDR3: TGTGCCAGCAGCTCACAGGGGCCGCTGTCACAAGAGACCCAGTACTTC.

This chain joins TRBV4-3 and TRBJ2-3; D not certain. The CDR3 has 13 residues. Germline V lookup: CDR1 LGHNA, CDR2 YSLEER. Deletions cut 0 bases from V and 4 bases from J, with 5 bases between. CDR3 sequence: CASSQEAPDTQYF. The CDR3 DNA reads as TGCGCCAGCAGCCAAGAGGCACCAGATACGCAGTATTTT.

The CDR3 nucleotides are TGCAGCGTTGATGGGAGGGCCGAAAGTGAGCAGTTCTTC. Translation: CSVDGRAESEQFF. The chain uses TRBV29-1 and TRBJ2-1; 7 nucleotides line up with TRBD2. In germline, CDR1 is SQVTM, CDR2 ANQGSEA. The CDR3 loop spans 13 amino acids. Unmatched junction bases numbered 8, after V lost 3 bases and J lost 9 bases.

This clonotype was recorded a few times. The chain joins TRBV12-3 or TRBV12-4 to TRBJ2-1; D might be TRBD1 (5 bases). Trimming cost V 2 bases and J 2 bases, with 10 bases left between them. The CDR3 runs to 15 residues. Here the CDR3 reads CASSLRQNTYNEQFF. The CDR3 DNA is TGTGCCAGCAGTTTAAGACAGAATACCTACAATGAGCAGTTCTTC.

The V gene is TRBV10-3, the J gene TRBJ2-5, with D tentatively TRBD1 (6 bases). The J call may not be correct, given that the DNA end is closer to TRBJ2-7. Germline values: CDR1 ENHRY, CDR2 SYGVKD. The CDR3 covers 16 residues. CDR3: CAISGKGRTVPYEQYF. For the CDR3, the DNA is TGTGCCATCAGTGGGAAGGGACGGACAGTCCCCTACGAGCAGTACTTC.

This clonotype was seen a few times. The CDR3 sequence is CASSLDGVYNEQFF. The CDR3 DNA reads as TGCGCCAGCAGCTTGGACGGGGTATACAATGAGCAGTTCTTC. This sequence joins TRBV5-1 and TRBJ2-1; TRBD2 is a possible D gene (5 bases). Trimming stripped 0 bases from V and 4 bases from J, with 8 bases between. Germline assignment: CDR1 SGHRS and CDR2 YFSETQ. This CDR3 contains 14 residues.

J is TRBJ2-7 and V is TRBV20-1, with TRBD2 identical over 9 bases. The germline gives CDR1 DFQATT, CDR2 SNEGSKA (reference sequence). V was pared by 4 bases and J by 6 bases, with 10 bases of the junction left unmatched. This CDR3 has 14 amino acids. This chain's CDR3 is CSAKPAGTSLEQYF. The CDR3 DNA reads TGCAGTGCTAAGCCGGCCGGGACTAGCCTCGAGCAGTACTTC.

This clonotype occurred a few times. This rearrangement joins TRBV6-5 to TRBJ1-5; D is possibly TRBD1 (5 bases). V lost 6 bases and J lost 4, with 13 bases in between. CDR1 and CDR2 from the germline V gene are MNHEY and SVGAGI. The CDR3 covers 14 residues. The CDR3 region is CASREAGLNQPQHF. The CDR3 DNA is TGTGCCAGCAGAGAAGCAGGGCTGAATCAGCCCCAGCATTTT.

The rearrangement joins TRBV10-3 to TRBJ2-7; D is perhaps TRBD1 (6 bases). CDR1 and CDR2 (germline): ENHRY, SYGVKD. The CDR3 sequence is 12 residues long. The V end lost 6 bases, the J end lost 3 bases, and 9 bases lay between the germline ends. The CDR3: CAIREDSYEQYF. CDR3 coding DNA: TGTGCCATCAGGGAGGACAGCTACGAGCAGTACTTC.

The chain joins TRBV20-1 to TRBJ2-7; the match to TRBD2 covers 9 bases. Germline CDR1 and CDR2: DFQATT and SNEGSKA (reference sequence). The CDR3 has 16 amino acids. Trimming cost V 0 bases and J 7 bases; bases outside gene matches: 13. CDR3 sequence: CSARDFAGGPSNEQYF. The CDR3 DNA sequence: TGCAGTGCTAGAGATTTCGCGGGAGGGCCTTCGAATGAGCAGTACTTC.

This clonotype was counted a few times. The gene calls are TRBV12-3 or TRBV12-4 and TRBJ2-1; no reliable D call. The CDR3 runs 13 residues. Trimming left V 1 base short and J 8 bases short, with 9 bases between. The CDR3 sequence: CASSLVEGHEQFF. CDR3 coding DNA: TGTGCCAGCAGTTTAGTAGAAGGGCATGAGCAGTTCTTC.

The chain combines TRBV12-3 or TRBV12-4 with TRBJ2-7; 8 bases map to TRBD2. The CDR3 contains 14 residues. The V and J ends lost 0 bases and 4 bases, in that order; junction bases with no gene match: 2. The CDR3 here is CASSLAGLEYEQYF. CDR3 coding DNA: TGTGCCAGCAGTTTAGCGGGACTAGAATACGAGCAGTACTTC.

This clonotype was seen a few times. V usage is TRBV7-9 and J usage is TRBJ2-2; D gene ambiguous. V gave up 7 bases and J gave up 1 base, with 19 bases separating them. This CDR3 spans 17 amino acids. The V gene's germline CDR1 is SEHNR and CDR2 FQNEAQ (reference sequence). CDR3 in amino acids: CASNDILGRRNTGELFF. Here the CDR3 DNA reads TGTGCCAGCAACGATATTTTGGGCAGGAGGAACACCGGGGAGCTGTTTTTT.

A note on this clonotype: At one end the junction does not follow the germline gene, possibly because of a read error. This chain uses TRBV4-3 with TRBJ2-7, with D perhaps matching TRBD1 or TRBD2 (5 bases each). The germline gives CDR1 LGHNA, CDR2 YSLEER. The length of the CDR3 is 13 residues. The CDR3 protein is CAGSQGTSYEQYF. The CDR3 DNA sequence: TGCGCCGGCAGCCAAGGGACCTCCTACGAGCAGTACTTC.

In its sample, this clonotype was seen a few times. The chain has TRBV20-1 and TRBJ1-4; no definite D call. Germline V gives CDR1 DFQATT, CDR2 SNEGSKA (reference sequence). V dropped 5 bases and J dropped 3 bases, with 10 bases sitting between them. The CDR3 loop spans 13 amino acids. CDR3 loop: CSAPGPSNEKLFF. The DNA of the CDR3 is TGCAGTGCTCCAGGTCCATCTAATGAAAAACTGTTTTTT.